This T cell receptor (beta chain) was sequenced in a study of blood T cell repertoires in COVID-19. Study context: Acute and convalescent COVID-19 samples came from the United States, Italy and Spain. From T cells, B-cell-depleted T cells, or PBMCs came the material, which was cDNA or gDNA.

Germline trimming cut 4 bases from V and 0 bases from J; bases unmatched to any gene: 9. The CDR3 is 16 amino acids. CDR1 MDHEN and CDR2 SYDVKM come from the germline V gene. In the study's own analysis: Amplification from reference gene primers served as the basis for estimated nucleated cell counts. Measured with immunoSEQ multiplex PCR; TCRdb has only the in-frame clones, and not every one. That table furnishes V, J and clone size, whereas the DNA furnished D and trimming. Of a few hundred thousand clones listed, 85% are singletons. The chain has TRBV28 and TRBJ2-7; 7 positions match TRBD1. The TCR originated in a woman aged 18-29 years with acute or convalescent COVID-19. Sequenced: peripheral blood. The CDR3 DNA reads as TGTGCCAGCAGTTCCTGGACAGGAAGGAGCTCCTACGAGCAGTACTTC. Residues: CASSSWTGRSSYEQYF.